Shown below are 4 T cell receptor beta chains from a single sample sequenced in a study of blood T cell repertoires in COVID-19. Sequenced by immunoSEQ multiplex PCR; TCRdb stores in-frame clones only, minus some. The table lists 150,000 to 250,000 clones, 82% of them singletons. The source material was PBMCs or T cells enriched from blood (not recorded which). The receptors come from a man aged 35 to 55 who had recovered from COVID-19.

The rearrangement links TRBV27 to TRBJ2-7; perhaps TRBD2 as D (6 bases). Trimming removed 5 bases at V and 0 bases at J, with 17 bases between. Germline V gene data show CDR1 as MNHEY and CDR2 as SMNVEV (reference sequence). The CDR3 runs 16 residues. Here the CDR3 reads CASSARPGGASYEQYF. DNA for the CDR3: TGTGCCAGCAGTGCCCGCCCCGGAGGGGCCTCCTACGAGCAGTACTTC.

The V call is TRBV7-2, the J call TRBJ1-2, with TRBD1 identical over 8 bases. The CDR3 has 13 residues. Unmatched junction bases numbered 5, after V lost 5 bases and J lost 6 bases. From germline, CDR1 is SGHTA and CDR2 FQGNSA. The CDR3 here is CASSPGTGNGYTF. In DNA, the CDR3 is TGTGCCAGCAGCCCCGGGACAGGCAATGGCTACACCTTC.

The chain uses TRBV7-9 and TRBJ1-1; 8 bases are a match to TRBD1. Germline V CDR1 and CDR2: SEHNR, FQNEAQ (reference sequence). The V segment lost 5 bases and the J segment 1 base; nucleotides outside the gene matches: 6. The CDR3 totals 15 residues. CDR3 region: CASSTRTGSNTEAFF. The CDR3 bases are TGTGCCAGCAGCACCAGGACAGGGTCGAACACTGAAGCTTTCTTT.

Written as DNA, the CDR3 is TGTGCCAGCAGCCCACTTACGTCTGACAGTGGGCCCCAGCATTTT. Its protein product is CASSPLTSDSGPQHF. This sequence joins TRBV7-6 and TRBJ1-5; perhaps TRBD1 as D (5 bases). Trimming stripped 5 bases from V and 9 bases from J, with 20 bases between. Germline V CDR1 and CDR2: SGHVS, FNYEAQ. The length of the CDR3 is 15 residues.